These T cell receptor beta chains were read from a single sample in a study of blood T cell repertoires in COVID-19. TCRdb's table, derived via immunoSEQ multiplex PCR, lists solely in-frame clones and lacks some. The repertoire has about 250,000 clones, roughly nine tenths of them found once; the top ten carry 3%. Material: peripheral blood. The receptors come from a man younger than 30 with active or convalescent COVID-19. Both conserved end residues are part of each CDR3. D genes are given only for firm matches. Size tells how often a clone was seen (once, few, many) or the class of an expanded clone, and some rows leave it out.

J gene	D gene	V gene	clone size	CDR3 protein	CDR3 DNA
TRBJ2-1	TRBD2	TRBV15	NA	CATSSPGTSANEQFF	TGTGCCACCAGCAGTCCCGGGACTAGCGCGAATGAGCAGTTCTTC
TRBJ1-2	TRBD1	TRBV15	NA	CATSSYGTGAGYTF	TGTGCCACCAGCTCGTACGGCACAGGGGCTGGCTACACCTTC
TRBJ1-2	NA	TRBV7-9	NA	CASSPNPQFTGYTF	TGTGCCAGCAGCCCTAACCCTCAATTCACGGGCTACACCTTC
TRBJ2-2	TRBD1	TRBV2	NA	CASKGRGLIGELFF	TGTGCCAGCAAGGGCAGGGGGCTTATCGGGGAGCTGTTTTTT
TRBJ2-3	TRBD2	TRBV15	NA	CATSGTSGVNLQGGGTDTQYF	TGTGCCACCAGCGGGACTAGCGGGGTGAACCTCCAAGGGGGGGGCACAGATACGCAGTATTTT
TRBJ2-7	NA	TRBV6-5	NA	CASSYSGESYEQYF	TGTGCCAGCAGTTACTCAGGAGAATCCTACGAGCAGTACTTC
TRBJ2-1	NA	TRBV30	NA	CACTSFNEQFF	TGTGCCTGTACTAGCTTCAATGAGCAGTTCTTC
TRBJ2-3	NA	TRBV3-1/TRBV3-2	NA	CASSQDGPRLTDTQYF	TGTGCCAGCAGCCAAGATGGGCCCCGTTTGACAGATACGCAGTATTTT
TRBJ2-7	TRBD2	TRBV6-6	NA	CASSSPGLASGYEQYF	TGTGCCAGCAGCTCACCGGGACTAGCGAGCGGCTACGAGCAGTACTTC
TRBJ2-1	NA	TRBV12-3/TRBV12-4	NA	CASSSQGSSEQFF	TGTGCCAGCAGTTCCCAGGGGAGTAGTGAGCAGTTCTTC
TRBJ1-5	NA	TRBV6-5	NA	CASRTNRVGQPQHF	TGTGCCAGCAGAACTAACAGGGTGGGCCAGCCCCAGCATTTT
TRBJ2-3	NA	TRBV10-1	NA	CASSESRVADTQYF	TGCGCCAGCAGTGAGTCGAGGGTCGCAGATACGCAGTATTTT
TRBJ1-4	TRBD1	TRBV19	NA	CASSETGTTNEKLFF	TGTGCCAGTAGTGAGACAGGGACAACTAATGAAAAACTGTTTTTT
TRBJ2-3	NA	TRBV19	NA	CASSMARGSADTQYF	TGTGCCAGTAGTATGGCAAGGGGGAGCGCAGATACGCAGTATTTT
TRBJ1-1	TRBD1	TRBV25-1	NA	CAVQGVGNTEAFF	TGTGCCGTACAGGGGGTAGGGAACACTGAAGCTTTCTTT
TRBJ2-3	TRBD1	TRBV12-5	NA	CAREPGQGSDTQYF	TGTGCTAGGGAACCGGGACAGGGCTCAGATACGCAGTATTTT
TRBJ1-6	NA	TRBV27	NA	CASSLSIGGVHSPLHF	TGTGCCAGCAGTTTATCGATAGGAGGGGTGCATTCACCCCTCCACTTT
TRBJ1-2	NA	TRBV12-3/TRBV12-4	once	CASKPRPNYGYTF	TGTGCCAGCAAGCCCCGCCCCAATTATGGCTACACCTTC
TRBJ2-1	TRBD2	TRBV19	NA	CASSIGGLAGREQFF	TGTGCCAGTAGTATAGGGGGACTAGCGGGCCGGGAGCAGTTCTTC
TRBJ1-1	NA	TRBV10-1	NA	CASSEGRVNTEAFF	TGCGCCAGCAGTGAGGGCAGGGTGAACACTGAAGCTTTCTTT
TRBJ2-2	NA	TRBV15	NA	CATSRAEQGTGELFF	TGTGCCACCAGCAGAGCGGAACAGGGAACCGGGGAGCTGTTTTTT
TRBJ1-1	NA	TRBV11-2	once	CASSLVLNTEAFF	TGTGCCAGCAGCTTAGTTCTCAACACTGAAGCTTTCTTT
TRBJ1-4	NA	TRBV27	once	CASSGRDEKLFF	TGTGCCAGCAGCGGCCGGGATGAAAAACTGTTTTTT
TRBJ1-5	NA	TRBV11-2	NA	CASSSNGEPQHF	TGTGCCAGCTCATCGAACGGAGAGCCCCAGCATTTT
TRBJ2-7	TRBD1	TRBV19	NA	CASSSTGGSYEQYF	TGTGCCAGTAGTTCGACAGGGGGCTCATACGAGCAGTACTTC
TRBJ1-1	NA	TRBV5-1	NA	CASSLRDMGEAFF	TGCGCCAGCAGCTTGCGGGACATGGGTGAAGCTTTCTTT
TRBJ1-2	NA	TRBV4-3	NA	CASSQVHTWGHGYTF	TGCGCCAGCAGCCAAGTACACACTTGGGGCCATGGCTACACCTTC
TRBJ1-2	NA	TRBV7-9	few	CASSPTDYYGYTF	TGTGCCAGCAGCCCGACTGATTACTATGGCTACACCTTC
TRBJ2-3	NA	TRBV27	once	CASSPGDTQYF	TGTGCCAGCAGTCCCGGAGATACGCAGTATTTT
TRBJ2-7	TRBD1	TRBV29-1	NA	CSVRQGPYEQYF	TGCAGCGTTCGACAGGGCCCCTACGAGCAGTACTTC
TRBJ2-1	NA	TRBV7-8	NA	CASSLEGRTFDEQFF	TGTGCCAGCAGCTTAGAGGGTAGGACTTTCGATGAGCAGTTCTTC
TRBJ2-3	NA	TRBV27	NA	CASSALLDDTQYF	TGTGCCAGCAGTGCCCTACTAGATGATACGCAGTATTTT
TRBJ1-2	TRBD1	TRBV5-8	NA	CASDPGTDYVGYTF	TGTGCCAGCGACCCTGGGACAGATTACGTTGGCTACACCTTC
TRBJ2-1	NA	TRBV13	NA	CASSLGVLYNEQFF	TGTGCCAGCAGCTTAGGGGTACTCTACAATGAGCAGTTCTTC
TRBJ2-2	TRBD1	TRBV7-9	NA	CASNRRQGANTGELFF	TGTGCCAGCAACCGGAGACAGGGGGCGAACACCGGGGAGCTGTTTTTT
TRBJ1-1	NA	TRBV6-2/TRBV6-3	NA	CASSDSPNTEAFF	TGTGCCAGCAGCGACAGCCCGAACACTGAAGCTTTCTTT
TRBJ2-7	TRBD1	TRBV4-3	NA	CASSYGQGGEQYF	TGCGCCAGCAGCTACGGACAGGGCGGCGAGCAGTACTTC
TRBJ2-7	TRBD1	TRBV14	NA	CASSLGTGGTYEQYF	TGTGCCAGCAGCCTCGGGACAGGGGGCACCTACGAGCAGTACTTC
TRBJ1-5	NA	TRBV5-6	NA	CASSSPGSNQPQHF	TGTGCCAGCAGCTCCCCGGGTAGCAATCAGCCCCAGCATTTT